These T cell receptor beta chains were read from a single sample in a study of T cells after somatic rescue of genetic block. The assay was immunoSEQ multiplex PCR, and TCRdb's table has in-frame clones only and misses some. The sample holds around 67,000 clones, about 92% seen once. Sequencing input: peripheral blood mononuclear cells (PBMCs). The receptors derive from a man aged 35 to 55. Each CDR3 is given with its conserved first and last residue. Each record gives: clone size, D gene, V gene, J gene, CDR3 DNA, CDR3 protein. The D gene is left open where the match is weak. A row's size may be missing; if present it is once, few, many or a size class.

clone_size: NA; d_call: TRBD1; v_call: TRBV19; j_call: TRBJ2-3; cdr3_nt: TGTGCCAGTAGTATAGCGACTGGGACAGAAAGCACAGATACGCAGTATTTT; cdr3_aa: CASSIATGTESTDTQYF
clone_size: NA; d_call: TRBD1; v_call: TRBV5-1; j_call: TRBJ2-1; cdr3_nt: TGCGCCAGCAGCTCCGGGACAGGGGGTATCGATGAGCAGTTCTTC; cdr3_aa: CASSSGTGGIDEQFF
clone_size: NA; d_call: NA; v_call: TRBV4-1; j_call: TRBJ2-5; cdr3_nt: TGCGCCAGCAGCCAGGGGCTAAGGACACCGCCGCCTCAAGAGACCCAGTACTTC; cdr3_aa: CASSQGLRTPPPQETQYF
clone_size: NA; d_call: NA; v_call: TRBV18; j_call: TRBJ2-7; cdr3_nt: TGTGCCAGCTCACCGTCGACGGACGAGCAGTACTTC; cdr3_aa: CASSPSTDEQYF
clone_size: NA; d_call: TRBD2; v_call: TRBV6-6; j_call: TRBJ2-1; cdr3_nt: TGTGCCAGCAGTTCCGGGGCGGGAGGGGGTGAGCAGTTCTTC; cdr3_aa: CASSSGAGGGEQFF
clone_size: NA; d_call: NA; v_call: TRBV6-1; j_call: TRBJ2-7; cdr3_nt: TGTGCCAGCAGTGAAGGCAGGATTTACGAGCAGTACTTC; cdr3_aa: CASSEGRIYEQYF
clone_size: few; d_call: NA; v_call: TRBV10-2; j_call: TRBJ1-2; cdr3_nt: TGCGCCAGCAGTGATCGGGGCCACTATGGCTACACCTTC; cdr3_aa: CASSDRGHYGYTF
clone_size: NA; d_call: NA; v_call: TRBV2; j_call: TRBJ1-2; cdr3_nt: TGTGCCAGCAGTGAAGGGACGGGCCCCTATGGCTACACCTTC; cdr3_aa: CASSEGTGPYGYTF
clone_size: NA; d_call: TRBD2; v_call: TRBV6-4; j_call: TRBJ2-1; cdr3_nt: TGTGCCAGCAGTTCCCAGGGAGGGCCCTTTGAGCAGTTCTTC; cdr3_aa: CASSSQGGPFEQFF
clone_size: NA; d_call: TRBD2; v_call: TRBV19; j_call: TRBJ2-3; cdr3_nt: TGTGCCAGTAGTAAACGAGGGACTAGCGGGAGGGGCACAGATACGCAGTATTTT; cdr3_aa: CASSKRGTSGRGTDTQYF
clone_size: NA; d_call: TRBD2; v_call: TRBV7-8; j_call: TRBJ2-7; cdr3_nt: TGTGCCAGCAGCTTAGATTCCCCGGGACTAGCGGGAGGGTACTACGAGCAGTACTTC; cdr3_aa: CASSLDSPGLAGGYYEQYF
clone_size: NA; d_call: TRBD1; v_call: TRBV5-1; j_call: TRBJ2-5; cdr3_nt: TGCGCCAGCAGCTGGACAGGGGTGGAGACCCAGTACTTC; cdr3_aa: CASSWTGVETQYF
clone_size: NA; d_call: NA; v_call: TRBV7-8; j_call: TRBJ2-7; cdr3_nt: TGTGCCAGCAGCCCCGACAGGAGTTTAGGCGAGCAGTACTTC; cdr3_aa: CASSPDRSLGEQYF
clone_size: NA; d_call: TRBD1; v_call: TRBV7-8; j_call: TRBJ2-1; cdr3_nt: TGTGCCAGCTGCAACCGGGACAGGCCCTCCTACAATGAGCAGTTCTTC; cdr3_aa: CASCNRDRPSYNEQFF
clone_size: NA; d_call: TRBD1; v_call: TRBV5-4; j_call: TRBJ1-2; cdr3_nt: TGTGCCAGCAGCTTGGCAGGGGGCTATGGCTACACCTTC; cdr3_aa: CASSLAGGYGYTF
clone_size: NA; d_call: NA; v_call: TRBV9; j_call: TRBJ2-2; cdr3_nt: TGTGCCAGCAGCGTAGTGGTAGGGAACACCGGGGAGCTGTTTTTT; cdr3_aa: CASSVVVGNTGELFF
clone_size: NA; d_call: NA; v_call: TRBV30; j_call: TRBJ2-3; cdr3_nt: TGTGCCTGGGATACAGGACGCACAGATACGCAGTATTTT; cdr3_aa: CAWDTGRTDTQYF
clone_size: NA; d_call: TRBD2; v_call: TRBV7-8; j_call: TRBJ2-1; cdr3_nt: TGTGCCAGCAGCTTAGCGCGACTAGCGGCTAATGAGCAGTTCTTC; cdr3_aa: CASSLARLAANEQFF
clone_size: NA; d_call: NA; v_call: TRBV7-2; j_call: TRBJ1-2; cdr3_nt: TGTGCCAGCAGCTCTACCGGCCAGGTCTCCTATGGCTACACCTTC; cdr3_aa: CASSSTGQVSYGYTF
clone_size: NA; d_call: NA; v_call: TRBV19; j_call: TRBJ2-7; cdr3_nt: TGTGCCAGTAGTATACAGGGGAGCCTGGAGCAGTACTTC; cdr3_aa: CASSIQGSLEQYF
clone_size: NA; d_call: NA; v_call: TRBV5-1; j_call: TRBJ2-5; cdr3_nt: TGCGCCAGCAGCTTGGTGTTTATCAGGGGCTCAGAGACCCAGTACTTC; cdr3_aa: CASSLVFIRGSETQYF
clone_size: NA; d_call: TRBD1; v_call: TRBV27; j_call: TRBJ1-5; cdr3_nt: TGTGCCAGCAGTCCCGGGACAGGGGGGAACCAGCCCCAGCATTTT; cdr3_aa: CASSPGTGGNQPQHF
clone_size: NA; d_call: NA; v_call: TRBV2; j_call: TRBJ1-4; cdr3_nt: TGTGCCAGCACCCTCGGGGCCCCGAATGAAAAACTGTTTTTT; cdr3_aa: CASTLGAPNEKLFF
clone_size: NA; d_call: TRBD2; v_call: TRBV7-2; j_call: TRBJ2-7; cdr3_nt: TGTGCCAGCAGCTCCGTAGCGGGAGGCGGGTACGAGCAGTACTTC; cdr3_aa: CASSSVAGGGYEQYF
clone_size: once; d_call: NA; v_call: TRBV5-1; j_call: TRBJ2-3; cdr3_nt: TGCGCCAGCAGTCTGGGAGGAGTCAGAGATACGCAGTATTTT; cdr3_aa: CASSLGGVRDTQYF
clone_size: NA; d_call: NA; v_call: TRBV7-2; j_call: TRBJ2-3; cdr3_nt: TGTGCCAGCAGCAGGGATATGGGTACGCAGTATTTT; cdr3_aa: CASSRDMGTQYF
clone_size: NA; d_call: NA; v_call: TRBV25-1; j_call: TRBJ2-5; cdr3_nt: TGTGCCAGCAGTGAATGGATCACAGAGTTCCAAGAGACCCAGTACTTC; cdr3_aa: CASSEWITEFQETQYF
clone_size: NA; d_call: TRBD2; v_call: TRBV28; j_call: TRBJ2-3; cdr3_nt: TGTGCCAGCAGTTTGGGGGGTGGCGGGAGTTATACGCAGTATTTT; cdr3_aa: CASSLGGGGSYTQYF
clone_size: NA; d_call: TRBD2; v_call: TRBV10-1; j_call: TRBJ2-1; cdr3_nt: TGCGCCAGCAGTGGGGCTAGCGGGGGCAATGAGCAGTTCTTC; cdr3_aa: CASSGASGGNEQFF
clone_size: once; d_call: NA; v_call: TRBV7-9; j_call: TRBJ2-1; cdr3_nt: TGTGCCAGTCCGGACGACCACAATGAGCAGTTCTTC; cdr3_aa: CASPDDHNEQFF
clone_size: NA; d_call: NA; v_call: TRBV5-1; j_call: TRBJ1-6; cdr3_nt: TGCGCCAGCAGCTTGGGCCCGGGACGGGATTCACCCCTCCACTTT; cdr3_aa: CASSLGPGRDSPLHF
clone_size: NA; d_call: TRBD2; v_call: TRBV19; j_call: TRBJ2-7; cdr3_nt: TGTGCCAGTAGTGCCTGGACTAGCGTCGAGCAGTACTTC; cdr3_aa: CASSAWTSVEQYF
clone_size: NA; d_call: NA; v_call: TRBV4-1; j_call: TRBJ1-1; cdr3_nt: TGCGCCAGCAGCCAAGAAGGGTTGAAGGGGATAACTGAAGCTTTCTTT; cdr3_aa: CASSQEGLKGITEAFF
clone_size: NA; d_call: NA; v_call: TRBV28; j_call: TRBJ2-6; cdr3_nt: TGTGCCAGCAGTTTTTTTGCCAGGCCTGGGGCCAACGTCCTGACTTTC; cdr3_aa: CASSFFARPGANVLTF
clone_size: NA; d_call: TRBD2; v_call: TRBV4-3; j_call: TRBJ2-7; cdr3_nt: TGCGCCAGCAGCCAAGATGGGGGGCTAGCGGGAGGCGAGCAGTACTTC; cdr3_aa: CASSQDGGLAGGEQYF
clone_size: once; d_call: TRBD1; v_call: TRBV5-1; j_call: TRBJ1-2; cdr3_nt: TGCGCCAGCAGCTTGGGGGACAGGGTCTATGGCTACACCTTC; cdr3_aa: CASSLGDRVYGYTF
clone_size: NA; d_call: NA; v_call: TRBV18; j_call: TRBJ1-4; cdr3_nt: TGTGCCAGCTCACCACTTGGAGGAACTAATGAAAAACTGTTTTTT; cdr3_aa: CASSPLGGTNEKLFF
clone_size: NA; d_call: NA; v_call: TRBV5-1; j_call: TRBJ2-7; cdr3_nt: TGCGCCAGCAGCTTGGCCTCTACAGGGCTTGGCGAGCAGTACTTC; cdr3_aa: CASSLASTGLGEQYF
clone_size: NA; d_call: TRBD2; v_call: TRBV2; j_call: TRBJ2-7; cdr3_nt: TGTGCCAGCAGGCTACTTGCGGGAGCCTACGAGCAGTACTTC; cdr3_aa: CASRLLAGAYEQYF
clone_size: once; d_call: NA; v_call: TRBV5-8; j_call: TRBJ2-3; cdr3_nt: TGTGCCAGCAGCTTGGGGGCGGTAGCAGATACGCAGTATTTT; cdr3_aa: CASSLGAVADTQYF
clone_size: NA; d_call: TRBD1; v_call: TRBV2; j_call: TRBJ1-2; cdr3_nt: TGTGCCAGCCAATGGACAGGCTCTAACTATGGCTACACCTTC; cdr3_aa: CASQWTGSNYGYTF
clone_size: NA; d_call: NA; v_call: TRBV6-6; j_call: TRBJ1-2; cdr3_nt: TGTGCCAGCAGTTACTCGACACAGGGTTCTTTTGGCTACACCTTC; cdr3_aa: CASSYSTQGSFGYTF
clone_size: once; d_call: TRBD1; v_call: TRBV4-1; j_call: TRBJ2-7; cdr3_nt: TGCGCCAGCAGCCAGAGGACAGGGGCGGAAACCTACGAGCAGTACTTC; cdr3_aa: CASSQRTGAETYEQYF
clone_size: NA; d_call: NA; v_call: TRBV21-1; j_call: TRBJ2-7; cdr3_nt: TGTGCCAGCAGCTTTATAGGGGGCGGCCACGAGCAGTACTTC; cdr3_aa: CASSFIGGGHEQYF
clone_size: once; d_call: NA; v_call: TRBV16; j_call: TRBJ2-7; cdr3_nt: TGTGCCAGCAGCCAAGTAAGGGCAATACCCTACGAGCAGTACTTC; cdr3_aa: CASSQVRAIPYEQYF
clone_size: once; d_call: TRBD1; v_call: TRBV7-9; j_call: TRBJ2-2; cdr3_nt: TGTGCCAGCAGCTCACGGCCCAGGACAGGGATTACCGGGGAGCTGTTTTTT; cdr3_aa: CASSSRPRTGITGELFF
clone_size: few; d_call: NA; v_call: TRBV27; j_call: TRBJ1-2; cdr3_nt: TGTGCCAGCAGTTTAAGCAGGGATAAGGGCTACACCTTC; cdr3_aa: CASSLSRDKGYTF
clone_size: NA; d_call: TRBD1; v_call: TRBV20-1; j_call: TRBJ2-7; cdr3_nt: TGCAGTGCCGGGACAGGGGACGAGCAGTACTTC; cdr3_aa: CSAGTGDEQYF
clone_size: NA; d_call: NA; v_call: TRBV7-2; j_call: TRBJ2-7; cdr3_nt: TGTGCCAGCAGCTTAAATCCTGGAAGCTACGAGCAGTACTTC; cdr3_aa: CASSLNPGSYEQYF
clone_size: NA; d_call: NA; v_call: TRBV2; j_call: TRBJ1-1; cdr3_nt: TGTGCCAGCAGTGAATCCGGGGCTTGGACCACTGAAGCTTTCTTT; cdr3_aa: CASSESGAWTTEAFF
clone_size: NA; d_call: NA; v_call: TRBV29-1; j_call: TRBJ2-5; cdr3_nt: TGCAGCGTTCAGGGGATAGAAGAGACCCAGTACTTC; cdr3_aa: CSVQGIEETQYF
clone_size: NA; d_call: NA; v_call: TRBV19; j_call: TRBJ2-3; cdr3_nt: TGTGCCAGTAGTATCCGACCAGATACGCAGTATTTT; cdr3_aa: CASSIRPDTQYF
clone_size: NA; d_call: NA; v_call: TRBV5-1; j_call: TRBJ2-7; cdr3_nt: TGCGCCAGCAGCTTGAATACCTACGAGCAGTACTTC; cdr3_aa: CASSLNTYEQYF
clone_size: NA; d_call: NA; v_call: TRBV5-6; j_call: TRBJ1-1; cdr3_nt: TGTGCCAGCAGCCAGAGGGTAGCGGGAGCTGAAGCTTTCTTT; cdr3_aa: CASSQRVAGAEAFF
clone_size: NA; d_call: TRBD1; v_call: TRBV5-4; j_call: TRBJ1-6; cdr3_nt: TGTGCCAGCAGCTTGGGTAATCTCGGACAGGCTGATTCACCCCTCCACTTT; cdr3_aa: CASSLGNLGQADSPLHF